The clone carrying this T cell receptor (beta chain) occurred a few times. Its cognate antigen is unknown. Using RNA template, CDR3s of TCR alpha and beta were amplified with iRepertoire arm-PCR. TCRdb re-analysed the multiplex PCR reads in MiXCR, keeping a single row per CDR3 protein. The sample gives about 410,000 distinct CDR3 sequences, 41% of which show up once; around 12% is in the top ten. Losses at the gene ends were 6 bases for V and 1 base for J; bases not matched to a gene: 14. This CDR3 contains 19 residues. Germline V lookup: CDR1 MNHEY, CDR2 SVGEGT. This sample stems from a study of glioma-infiltrating T cells. About the study: WHO grade II oligodendrogliomas or astrocytomas, plus non-recurrent WHO grade IV glioblastomas, were sampled. Blood libraries targeted about 4.5- to 11-fold coverage of 1 million or so T cells. Study-wide points: Signature shared blood CDR3 motifs were enriched in low-divergence and depleted in high-divergence patients. Non-neoplastic patients had below-expected tissue-blood divergence, while all gliomas exceeded expectation.

The receptor was derived from a human donor with low-grade glioma or glioblastoma, undergoing nonglioma brain surgery, or in good health (not recorded which). The sample was glioma tissue, nonneoplastic brain tissue, or PBMCs (not recorded which). The chain joins TRBV6-2 or TRBV6-3 to TRBJ2-4, with TRBD2 matching over 11 bases. DNA for the CDR3: TGTGCCAGCAGCCTCCTCGGCGGGACTAGCGGAGGGGCCAAAAACATTCAGTACTTC. Protein: CASSLLGGTSGGAKNIQYF.